The TCR beta chain described here comes from a study of shared clonotypes between healthy human individuals. Study-wide background: Donors consisted of a couple of women and a few men between 18 and 49.

Germline V CDR1 and CDR2: SQVTM, ANQGSEA. There are 13 residues in the CDR3. The V gene lost 4 bases and the J gene lost 1 base, with 8 bases spanning the gap. The run depth of the assay was deep. Tens of thousands of T cell genomes, or roughly 200 ng DNA, went into the sorted-subset replicate PCRs. Clones were sequenced by immunoSEQ multiplex PCR, and TCRdb holds only the in-frame ones, with some missing. This sample has about 990,000 clones; about 80% occur once, and the top ten carry 0.5% to 0.65%. The TCR originated in a man in his late teens or twenties in good health. Some clones in this sample may be carry-over from other donors' samples. Sequenced input: memory CD4+ T cells from PBMCs. Indicated subset: CD45RA-negative fraction. This rearrangement joins TRBV29-1 to TRBJ1-5; D remains ambiguous. The CDR3 region has the DNA TGCAGCGTTGCGGGTTTCAGCAATCAGCCCCAGCATTTT. Protein sequence: CSVAGFSNQPQHF.